The 4 T cell receptor beta chains in this list originate from one sample, sequenced in a study of CD8 T cells in Susac syndrome. Reverse transcription of about 0.45 to 1 ug RNA was carried out with random hexamers. TCRdb reprocessed the immunoSEQ multiplex PCR reads via MiXCR and lists one record per CDR3 protein. The sample lists just over 300,000 distinct CDR3 sequences, about 91% occurring once. The specimen sequenced was CD4+ T cells from PBMCs. Receptors originate from a human donor with multiple sclerosis.

The chain recombines TRBV5-1 with TRBJ2-5, with 14 bases lining up with TRBD2. This CDR3 comprises 17 residues. The germline gives CDR1 SGHRS, CDR2 YFSETQ. The V and J ends lost 4 bases and 4 bases, in that order; junction bases with no gene match: 9. The CDR3 loop reads CASSGGTSGSGRETQYF. The CDR3 DNA is TGCGCCAGCAGCGGAGGGACTAGCGGGAGTGGAAGAGAGACCCAGTACTTC.

In DNA, the CDR3 is TGTGCCAGCAGCTTAGTAAACGCTCTGGGCACTGAAGCTTTCTTT. Amino acids: CASSLVNALGTEAFF. The chain carries TRBV7-2 and TRBJ1-1; D is unresolved. CDR1 SGHTA and CDR2 FQGNSA come from the germline V gene. The CDR3 is made up of 15 amino acids. Trimming removed 1 base from V and 4 bases from J, with 13 bases in between.

The chain carries TRBV20-1 and TRBJ2-1; D is uncertain. CDR1 and CDR2 from the germline V gene are DFQATT and SNEGSKA (reference sequence). The CDR3 has 15 amino acids. V lost 2 bases, J lost 1 base, and 12 bases lay in between. CDR3 residues: CSARLVGISYNEQFF. As DNA, the CDR3 is TGCAGTGCTAGACTTGTGGGGATATCCTACAATGAGCAGTTCTTC.

This rearrangement joins TRBV19 to TRBJ1-4; TRBD1 aligns across 8 bases. The ends lost 5 bases at V and 5 bases at J; junction bases unmatched: 7. The CDR3 totals 15 residues. CDR1 is LNHDA and CDR2 is SQIVND in the germline V gene (reference sequence). In DNA form, the CDR3 reads TGTGCCAGTAGTTCCCGGACAGGGAACAATGAAAAACTGTTTTTT. Translation gives CASSSRTGNNEKLFF. Together with reference TRBV19 and TRBJ1-4, the CDR3 gives the full variable domain: DGGITQSPKYLFRKEGQNVTLSCEQNLNHDAMYWYRQDPGQGLRLIYYSQIVNDFQKGDIAEGYSVSREKKESFPLTVTSAQKNPTAFYLCASSSRTGNNEKLFFGSGTQLSVL.